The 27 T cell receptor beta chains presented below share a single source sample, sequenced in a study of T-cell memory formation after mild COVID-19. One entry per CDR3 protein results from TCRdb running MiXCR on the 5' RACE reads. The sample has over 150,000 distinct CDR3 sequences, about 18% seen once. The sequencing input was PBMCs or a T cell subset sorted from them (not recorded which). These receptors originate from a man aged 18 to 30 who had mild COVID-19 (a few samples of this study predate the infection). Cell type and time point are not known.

CDR3 protein: CASSMVGLNEKLFF. The CDR3 DNA reads TGTGCCAGTAGTATGGTCGGCCTCAATGAAAAACTGTTTTTT. The chain carries TRBV19 and TRBJ1-4; no clear D. The CDR3 has 14 amino acids. Deletions cut 3 bases from V and 5 bases from J, with 10 bases between. The germline V gene has CDR1 LNHDA and CDR2 SQIVND (reference sequence).

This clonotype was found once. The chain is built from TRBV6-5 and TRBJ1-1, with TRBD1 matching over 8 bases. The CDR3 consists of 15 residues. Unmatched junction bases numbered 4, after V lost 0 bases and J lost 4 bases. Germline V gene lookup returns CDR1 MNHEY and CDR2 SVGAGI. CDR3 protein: CASSYSRTGSTEAFF. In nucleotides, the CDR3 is TGTGCCAGCAGTTACTCCCGGACAGGGAGCACTGAAGCTTTCTTT.

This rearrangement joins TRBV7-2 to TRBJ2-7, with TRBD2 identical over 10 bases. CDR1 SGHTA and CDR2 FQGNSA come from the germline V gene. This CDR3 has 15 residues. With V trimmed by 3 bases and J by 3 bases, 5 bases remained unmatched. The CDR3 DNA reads TGTGCCAGCAGCTTCGCTAGCGGGGGTTACTACGAGCAGTACTTC. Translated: CASSFASGGYYEQYF. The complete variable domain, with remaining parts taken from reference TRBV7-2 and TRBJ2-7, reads GAGVSQSPSNKVTEKGKDVELRCDPISGHTALYWYRQSLGQGLEFLIYFQGNSAPDKSGLPSDRFSAERTGGSVSTLTIQRTQQEDSAVYLCASSFASGGYYEQYFGPGTRLTVT.

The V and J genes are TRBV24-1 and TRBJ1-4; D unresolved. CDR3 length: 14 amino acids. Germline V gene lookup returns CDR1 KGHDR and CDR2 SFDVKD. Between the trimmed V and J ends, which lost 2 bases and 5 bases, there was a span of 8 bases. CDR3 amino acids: CATSDSRSNEKLFF. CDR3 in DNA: TGTGCCACCAGTGATTCCAGGAGCAATGAAAAACTGTTTTTT.

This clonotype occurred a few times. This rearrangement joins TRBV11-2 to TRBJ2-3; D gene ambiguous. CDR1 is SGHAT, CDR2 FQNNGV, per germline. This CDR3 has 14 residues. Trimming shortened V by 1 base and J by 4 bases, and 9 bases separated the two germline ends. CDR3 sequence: CASSLGIGADTQYF. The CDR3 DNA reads TGTGCCAGCAGCTTAGGGATCGGAGCAGATACGCAGTATTTT.

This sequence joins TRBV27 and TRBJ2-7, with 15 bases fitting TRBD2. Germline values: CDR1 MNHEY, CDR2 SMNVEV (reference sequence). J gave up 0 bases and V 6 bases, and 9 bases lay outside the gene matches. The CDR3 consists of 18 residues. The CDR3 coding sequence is TGTGCCAGCAGCCCAAGGGGGACTAGCGGGGGGTACTCCTACGAGCAGTACTTC. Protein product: CASSPRGTSGGYSYEQYF.

The CDR3 DNA sequence: TGTGCCAGCAGCTCGTCCGGTTTTCGGGGGGGTGAGCAGTTCTTC. Residues: CASSSSGFRGGEQFF. The genes are TRBV7-2 and TRBJ2-1; 8 nucleotides align to TRBD2. V was pared by 4 bases and J by 9 bases, with 11 bases of the junction left unmatched. Looked up from germline, CDR1 is SGHTA and CDR2 is FQGNSA. The CDR3 runs 15 residues.

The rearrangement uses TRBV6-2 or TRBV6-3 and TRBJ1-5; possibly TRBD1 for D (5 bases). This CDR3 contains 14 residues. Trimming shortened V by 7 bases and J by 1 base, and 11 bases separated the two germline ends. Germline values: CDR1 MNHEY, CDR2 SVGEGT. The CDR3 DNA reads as TGTGCCAGCAATCACGGGGGAAGCAATCAGCCCCAGCATTTT. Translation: CASNHGGSNQPQHF.

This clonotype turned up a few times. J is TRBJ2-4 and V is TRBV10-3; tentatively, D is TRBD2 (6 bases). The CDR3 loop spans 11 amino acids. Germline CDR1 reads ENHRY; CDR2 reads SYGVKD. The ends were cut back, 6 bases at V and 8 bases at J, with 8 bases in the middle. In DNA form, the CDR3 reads TGTGCCATCAGATTAGCGGACATTCAGTACTTC. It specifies CAIRLADIQYF.

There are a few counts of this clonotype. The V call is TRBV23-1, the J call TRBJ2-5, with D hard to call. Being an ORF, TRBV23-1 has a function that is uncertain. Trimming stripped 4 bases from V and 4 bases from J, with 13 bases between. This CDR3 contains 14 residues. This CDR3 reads CASSPNTVRETQYF. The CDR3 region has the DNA TGCGCCAGCAGTCCAAATACAGTAAGAGAGACCCAGTACTTC.

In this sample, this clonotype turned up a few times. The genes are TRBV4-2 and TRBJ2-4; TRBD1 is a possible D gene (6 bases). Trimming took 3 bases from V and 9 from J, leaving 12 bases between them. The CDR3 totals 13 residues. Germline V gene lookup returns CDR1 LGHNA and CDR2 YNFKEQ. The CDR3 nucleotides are TGTGCCAGCAGCCAGAACCGGGACACCATTCAGTACTTC. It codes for CASSQNRDTIQYF.

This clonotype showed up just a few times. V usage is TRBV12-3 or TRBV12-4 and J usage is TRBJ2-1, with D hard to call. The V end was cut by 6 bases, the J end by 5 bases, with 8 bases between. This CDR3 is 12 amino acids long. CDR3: CASSLAHNEQFF. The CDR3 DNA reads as TGTGCCAGCAGCCTCGCCCACAATGAGCAGTTCTTC.

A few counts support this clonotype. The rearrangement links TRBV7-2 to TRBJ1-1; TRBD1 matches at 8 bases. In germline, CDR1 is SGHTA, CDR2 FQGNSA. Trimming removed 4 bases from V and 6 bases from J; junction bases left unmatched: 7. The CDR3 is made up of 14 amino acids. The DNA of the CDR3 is TGTGCCAGCAGCTCCCAGACAGGGGAAGCTGAAGCTTTCTTT. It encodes CASSSQTGEAEAFF.

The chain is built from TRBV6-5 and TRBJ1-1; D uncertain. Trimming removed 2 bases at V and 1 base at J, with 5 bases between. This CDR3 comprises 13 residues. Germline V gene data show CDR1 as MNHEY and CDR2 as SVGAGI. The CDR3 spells CASSYNQNTEAFF. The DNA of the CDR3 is TGTGCCAGCAGTTACAACCAGAACACTGAAGCTTTCTTT.

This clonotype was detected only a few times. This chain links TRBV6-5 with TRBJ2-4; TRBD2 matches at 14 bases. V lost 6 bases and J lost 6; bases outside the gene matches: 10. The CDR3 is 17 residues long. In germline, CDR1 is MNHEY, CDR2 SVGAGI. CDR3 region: CASRPYPGLAGVNIQYF. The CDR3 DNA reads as TGTGCCAGCAGACCCTACCCGGGACTAGCGGGGGTAAACATTCAGTACTTC.

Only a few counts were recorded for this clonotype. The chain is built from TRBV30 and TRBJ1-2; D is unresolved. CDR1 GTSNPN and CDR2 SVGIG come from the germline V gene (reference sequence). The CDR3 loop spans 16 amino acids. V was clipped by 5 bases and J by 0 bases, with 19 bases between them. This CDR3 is CAWEQTESFSNYGYTF. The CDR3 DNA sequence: TGTGCCTGGGAACAGACCGAGTCTTTCTCTAACTATGGCTACACCTTC.

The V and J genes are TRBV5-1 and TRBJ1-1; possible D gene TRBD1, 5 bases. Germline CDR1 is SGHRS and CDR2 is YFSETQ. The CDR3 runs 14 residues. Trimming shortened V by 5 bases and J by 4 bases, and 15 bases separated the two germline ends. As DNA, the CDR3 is TGCGCCAGCAGGGAAAGGGGCGCGGGCACTGAAGCTTTCTTT. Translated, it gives CASRERGAGTEAFF.

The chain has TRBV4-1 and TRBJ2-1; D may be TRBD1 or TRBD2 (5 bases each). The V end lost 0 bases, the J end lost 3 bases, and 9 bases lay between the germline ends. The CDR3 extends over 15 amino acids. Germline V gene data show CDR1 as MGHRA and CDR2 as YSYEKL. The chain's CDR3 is CASSQEGRIYNEQFF. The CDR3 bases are TGCGCCAGCAGCCAAGAGGGACGTATCTACAATGAGCAGTTCTTC.

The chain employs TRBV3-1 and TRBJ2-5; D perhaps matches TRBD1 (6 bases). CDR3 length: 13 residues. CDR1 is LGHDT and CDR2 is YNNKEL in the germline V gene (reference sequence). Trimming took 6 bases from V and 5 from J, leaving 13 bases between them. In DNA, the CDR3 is TGTGCCAGCAGGCGAAGGGGGATGGAGACCCAGTACTTC. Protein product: CASRRRGMETQYF.

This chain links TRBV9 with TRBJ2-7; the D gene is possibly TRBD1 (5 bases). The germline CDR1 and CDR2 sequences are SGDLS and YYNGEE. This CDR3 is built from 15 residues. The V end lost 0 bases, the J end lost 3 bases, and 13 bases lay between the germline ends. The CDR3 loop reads CASSVEGVGLYEQYF. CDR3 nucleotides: TGTGCCAGCAGCGTAGAAGGGGTTGGGCTCTACGAGCAGTACTTC.

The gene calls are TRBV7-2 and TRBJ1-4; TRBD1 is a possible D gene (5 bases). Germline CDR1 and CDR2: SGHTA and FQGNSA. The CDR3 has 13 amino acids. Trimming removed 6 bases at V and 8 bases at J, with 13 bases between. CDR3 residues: CASRGQGGEKLFF. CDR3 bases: TGTGCCAGCAGAGGCCAGGGAGGGGAAAAACTGTTTTTT.

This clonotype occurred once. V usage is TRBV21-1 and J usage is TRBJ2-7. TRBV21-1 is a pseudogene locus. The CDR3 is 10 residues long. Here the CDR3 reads CASSIDEQYV. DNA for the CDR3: TGTGCCAGCAGCATAGACGAGCAGTACGTC.

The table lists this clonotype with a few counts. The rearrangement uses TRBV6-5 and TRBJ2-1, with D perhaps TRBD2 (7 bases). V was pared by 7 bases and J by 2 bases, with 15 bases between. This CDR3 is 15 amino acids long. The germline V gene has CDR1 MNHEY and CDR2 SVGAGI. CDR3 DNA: TGTGCCAGCAACCCCCGGGGGGACACCTACAATGAGCAGTTCTTC. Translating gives CASNPRGDTYNEQFF.

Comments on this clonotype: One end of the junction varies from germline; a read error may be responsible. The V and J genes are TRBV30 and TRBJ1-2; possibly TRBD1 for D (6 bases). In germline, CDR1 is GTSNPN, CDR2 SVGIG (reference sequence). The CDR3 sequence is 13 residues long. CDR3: CSWSVRGAMGYTF. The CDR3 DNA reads TGTTCCTGGAGTGTTCGGGGGGCGATGGGCTACACCTTC.

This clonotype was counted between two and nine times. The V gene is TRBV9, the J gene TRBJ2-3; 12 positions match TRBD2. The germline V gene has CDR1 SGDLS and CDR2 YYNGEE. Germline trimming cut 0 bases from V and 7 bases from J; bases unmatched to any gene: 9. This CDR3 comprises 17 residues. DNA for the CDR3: TGTGCCAGCAGCGTAGCTTCTAGCGGGGGGGCCCGGCATACGCAGTATTTT. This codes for CASSVASSGGARHTQYF.

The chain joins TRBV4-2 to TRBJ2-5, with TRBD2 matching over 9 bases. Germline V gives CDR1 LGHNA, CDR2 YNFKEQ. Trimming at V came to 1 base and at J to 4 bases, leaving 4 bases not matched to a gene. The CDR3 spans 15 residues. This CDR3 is CASSQGGGALETQYF. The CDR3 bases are TGTGCCAGCAGCCAAGGCGGGGGGGCCTTAGAGACCCAGTACTTC.

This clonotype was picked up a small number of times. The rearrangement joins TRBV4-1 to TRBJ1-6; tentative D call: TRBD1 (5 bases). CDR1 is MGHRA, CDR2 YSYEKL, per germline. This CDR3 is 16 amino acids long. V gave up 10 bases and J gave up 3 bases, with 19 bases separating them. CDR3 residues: CATRVRDTNYNSPLHF. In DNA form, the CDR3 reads TGCGCCACCAGGGTAAGAGACACAAACTATAATTCACCCCTCCACTTT.